This is a list of T cell receptor beta chains from one sample in a study of T-cell reconstitution after alpha-beta-depleted transplantation in children. TCRdb re-analysed the PCR reads in MiXCR, keeping a single row per CDR3 protein. The sample holds about 300,000 distinct CDR3 sequences, about 9.4% seen once. The sequencing used PBMCs, collected before TCRalphabeta/CD19-depleted stem cell transplant. These TCRs come from a boy under two years old with acute myeloid leukemia, due to receive a stem cell transplant. Both conserved end residues are part of each CDR3.

TRBV11-2	TRBJ2-5	CASSSQREGWETQYF
TRBV29-1	TRBJ1-2	CSVEGGAGGYTF
TRBV7-2	TRBJ2-7	CASSPGLRGPYEQYF
TRBV5-6	TRBJ2-7	CASSRRAPYEQYF
TRBV20-1	TRBJ2-1	CCARPGQGLRSYNEQFF
TRBV7-3	TRBJ2-1	CASSHGLVNEQFF
TRBV7-9	TRBJ1-4	CASSLAYRGRGEKLFF
TRBV27	TRBJ2-7	CASSTTSGRSSYEQYF
TRBV29-1	TRBJ2-6	CSTRNSGANVLTF
TRBV9	TRBJ2-1	CASTKTVRGGNEQFF
TRBV4-2	TRBJ2-7	CASSRSWTDPSYEQYF
TRBV28	TRBJ1-4	CASRTQVGNEKLFF
TRBV28	TRBJ1-2	CASSYRDYTF
TRBV24-1	TRBJ2-1	CATSDIGGRGNEQFF
TRBV11-1	TRBJ2-7	CASSLTFGGSTSSYEQYF
TRBV12-3/TRBV12-4	TRBJ2-7	CASSFPYHTEQYF